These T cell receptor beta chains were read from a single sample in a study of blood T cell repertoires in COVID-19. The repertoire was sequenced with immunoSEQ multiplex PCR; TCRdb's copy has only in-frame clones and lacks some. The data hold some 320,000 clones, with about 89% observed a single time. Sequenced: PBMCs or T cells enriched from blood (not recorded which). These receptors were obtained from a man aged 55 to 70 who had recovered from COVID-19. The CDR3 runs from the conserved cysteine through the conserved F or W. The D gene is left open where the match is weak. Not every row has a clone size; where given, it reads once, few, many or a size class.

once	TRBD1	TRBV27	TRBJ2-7	TGTGCCAGCAGTCTAAGGACAGGGGGATACGAGCAGTACTTC	CASSLRTGGYEQYF
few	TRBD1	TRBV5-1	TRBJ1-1	TGCGCCAGCAGCTTTGAGGGGGCTACTGAAGCTTTCTTT	CASSFEGATEAFF
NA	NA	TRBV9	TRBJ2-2	TGTGCCAGCAGCGGAGGAGCCTTGAACACCGGGGAGCTGTTTTTT	CASSGGALNTGELFF
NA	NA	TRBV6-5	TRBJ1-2	TGTGCCAGCAACCCGGGGGGGGTTGGCTACACCTTC	CASNPGGVGYTF
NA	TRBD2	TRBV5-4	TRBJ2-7	TGTGCCAGCAGTTCTCAGGGAGGGCTTTACGAGCAGTACTTC	CASSSQGGLYEQYF
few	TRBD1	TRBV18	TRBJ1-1	TGTGCCAGCTCCCGACAGGGGAACACTGAAGCTTTCTTT	CASSRQGNTEAFF
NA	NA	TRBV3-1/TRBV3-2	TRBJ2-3	TGTGCCAGCAGCCAAGGGGCAGGGGAGGGAGATACGCAGTATTTT	CASSQGAGEGDTQYF
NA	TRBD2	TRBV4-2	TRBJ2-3	TGTGCCAGCAGCCCCTGGACTAGCGGGAGGAATCGCAGCACAGATACGCAGTATTTT	CASSPWTSGRNRSTDTQYF
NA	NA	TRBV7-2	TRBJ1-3	TGTGCCAGCAGCTTAGCGACGCCGGGACAAGGAAACACCATATATTTT	CASSLATPGQGNTIYF
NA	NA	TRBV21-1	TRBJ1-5	TGTGCCAGCAGCAAATCGGGCAGGGTGTTCGGTCAGCCCCAGCATTTT	CASSKSGRVFGQPQHF
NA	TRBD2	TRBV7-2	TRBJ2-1	TGTGCCAGCAGCTTAGACGGGACTAGCGGGAGTAGGGAGCAGTTCTTC	CASSLDGTSGSREQFF
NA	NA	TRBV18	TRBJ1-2	TGTGCCAGCTCACCTAGATTAGGACTAGGGAACTATGGCTACACCTTC	CASSPRLGLGNYGYTF
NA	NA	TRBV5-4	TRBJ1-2	TGTGCCAGCAGCTTGGTCGGGAAAGACTATGGCTACACCTTC	CASSLVGKDYGYTF
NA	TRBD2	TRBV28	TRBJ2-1	TGTGCCAGCAGTTTAAGAAGGGGGACTAGCAGGAATGAGCAGTTCTTC	CASSLRRGTSRNEQFF
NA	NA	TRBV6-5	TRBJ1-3	TGTGCCAGCAGTTACTTCCAGGGCTTCTCTGGAAACACCATATATTTT	CASSYFQGFSGNTIYF
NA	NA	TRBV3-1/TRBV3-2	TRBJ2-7	TGTGCCAGCAGCCAAGGAACAGGTCTAGGGTACGAGCAGTACTTC	CASSQGTGLGYEQYF
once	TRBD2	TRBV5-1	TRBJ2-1	TGCGCCAGCAGCGTGGGCCTAACTAGCGGATCATACAATGAGCAGTTCTTC	CASSVGLTSGSYNEQFF
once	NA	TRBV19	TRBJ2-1	TGTGCCAGCAGCAACGGGGATTACAATGAGCAGTTCTTC	CASSNGDYNEQFF
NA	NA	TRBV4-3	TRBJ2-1	TGCGCCAGCAGCCAAGGAAGCGGAAGCTACAATGAGCAGTTCTTC	CASSQGSGSYNEQFF
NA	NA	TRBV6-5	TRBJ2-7	TGTGCCAGCAGTTACTCGACCGGGTTAGTGAGTGAGCAGTACTTC	CASSYSTGLVSEQYF
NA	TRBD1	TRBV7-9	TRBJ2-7	TGTGCCAGCAGCCAACAGGGGGGCGAGCAGTACTTC	CASSQQGGEQYF
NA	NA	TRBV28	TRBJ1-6	TGTGCCAGCAGAGAGGGCTCCTATAATTCACCCCTCCACTTT	CASREGSYNSPLHF
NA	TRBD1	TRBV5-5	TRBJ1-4	TGTGCCAGCAGCGTCGGAACAGGGGGCGCGGCTGAAAAACTGTTTTTT	CASSVGTGGAAEKLFF
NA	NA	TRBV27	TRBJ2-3	TGTGCCAGCAGTTTATTTACCAGGGCTAGCACAGATACGCAGTATTTT	CASSLFTRASTDTQYF
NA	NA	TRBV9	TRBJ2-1	TGTGCCAGCAGCGTAGCACTTTTCCATGAGCAGTTCTTC	CASSVALFHEQFF
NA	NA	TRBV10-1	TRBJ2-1	TGCGCCAGCCTCGCTTGGAGCTCCTACAATGAGCAGTTCTTC	CASLAWSSYNEQFF
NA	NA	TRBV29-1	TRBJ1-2	TGCAGCGTTGCACGGGGAAGATATGGCTACACCTTC	CSVARGRYGYTF
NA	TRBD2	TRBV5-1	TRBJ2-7	TGCGCCAGCAGCGGGACGACTAGCGGGAGGGCCTACGAGCAGTACTTC	CASSGTTSGRAYEQYF
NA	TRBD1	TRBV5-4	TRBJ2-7	TGTGCCAGCAGCTTGGTACAGGGGAGCGAGCAGTACTTC	CASSLVQGSEQYF
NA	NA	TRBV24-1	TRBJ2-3	TGTGCCACCAGTGATGAGGTCTGGGATACGCAGTATTTT	CATSDEVWDTQYF
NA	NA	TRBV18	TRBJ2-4	TGTGCCAGCTCACCACCGGCGGTACCAGCCAAAAACATTCAGTACTTC	CASSPPAVPAKNIQYF
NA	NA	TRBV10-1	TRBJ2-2	TGCGCCAGCAATCGACTAAATAACACCGGGGAGCTGTTTTTT	CASNRLNNTGELFF
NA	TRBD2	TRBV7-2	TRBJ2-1	TGTGCCAGCAGCTTAGTGGACATTACCAGCGGGGGGCAGTTCTTC	CASSLVDITSGGQFF
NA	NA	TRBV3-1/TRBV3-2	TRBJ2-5	TGTGCCAGCAGCCAAGATCCCGCGAGAGAAGAGACCCAGTACTTC	CASSQDPAREETQYF
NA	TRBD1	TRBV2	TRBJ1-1	TGTGCCAGTACGACAGGGTTCGGCACTGAAGCTTTCTTT	CASTTGFGTEAFF
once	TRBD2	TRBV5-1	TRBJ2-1	TGCGCCAGCAGCTTGTTTAGCGGGGCCTACAATGAGCAGTTCTTC	CASSLFSGAYNEQFF
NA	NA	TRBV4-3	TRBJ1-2	TGCGCCAGCAGCCAAGTCAGGGGCACGCCGGGGACCGCTAACTATGGCTACACCTTC	CASSQVRGTPGTANYGYTF
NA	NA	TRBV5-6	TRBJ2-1	TGTGCCAGCAGCCCCCTCCAGGGGAGCTCCTACAATGAGCAGTTCTTC	CASSPLQGSSYNEQFF
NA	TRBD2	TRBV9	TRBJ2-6	TGTGCCAGCAGCGTAGTGCCGGGGACTAGCGGGAGTTCTGGGGCCAACGTCCTGACTTTC	CASSVVPGTSGSSGANVLTF
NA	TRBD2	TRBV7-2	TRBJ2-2	TGTGCCAGCAGCCGCAAAGCGGGAGGGCCGAGGGGCGGGGAGCTGTTTTTT	CASSRKAGGPRGGELFF
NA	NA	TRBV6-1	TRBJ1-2	TGTGCCAGCAGTGAGGTCCCTTCCGAGGGCACCTTC	CASSEVPSEGTF
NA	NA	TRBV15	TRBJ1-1	TGTGCCACCAGCAGAGATCCCTTTACGATCCTCGGGGCTGAAGCTTTCTTT	CATSRDPFTILGAEAFF
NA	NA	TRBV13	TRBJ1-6	TGTGCCAGCAGCTTAAAGGTAGCAGAACTCCACTTT	CASSLKVAELHF
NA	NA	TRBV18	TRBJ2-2	TGTGCCAGCTCACCACCATCTACCGGGGAGCTGTTTTTT	CASSPPSTGELFF
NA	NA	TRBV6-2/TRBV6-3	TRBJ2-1	TGTGCCAGCAGTTCAACTAGCCATCCCCCCAATGAGCAGTTCTTC	CASSSTSHPPNEQFF
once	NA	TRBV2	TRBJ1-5	TGTGCCAGCAGTGAAAACAGATTTAGCAATCAGCCCCAGCATTTT	CASSENRFSNQPQHF
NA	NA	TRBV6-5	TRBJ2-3	TGTGCCAGCAGTTGGGGGAGGAGGGCAGATACGCAGTATTTT	CASSWGRRADTQYF
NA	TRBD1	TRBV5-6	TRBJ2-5	TGTGCCAGCAGCGAGACAGGGGGGTACCAAGAGACCCAGTACTTC	CASSETGGYQETQYF
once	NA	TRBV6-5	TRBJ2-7	TGTGCCAGCAGTTACTCGAGTCACTTATACGAGCAGTACTTC	CASSYSSHLYEQYF